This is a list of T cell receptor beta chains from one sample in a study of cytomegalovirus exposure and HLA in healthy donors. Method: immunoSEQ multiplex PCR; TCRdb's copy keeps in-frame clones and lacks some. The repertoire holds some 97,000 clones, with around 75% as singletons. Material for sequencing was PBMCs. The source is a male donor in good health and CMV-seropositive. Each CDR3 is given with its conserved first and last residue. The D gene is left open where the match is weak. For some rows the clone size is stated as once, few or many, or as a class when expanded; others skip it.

CASSLGTGGAYNEQFF | TGTGCCAGCAGCTTAGGGACAGGGGGGGCCTACAATGAGCAGTTCTTC | TRBD1 | - | TRBJ2-1 | TRBV7-9
CAWSGFGHYGYTF | TGTGCCTGGAGCGGATTTGGGCACTATGGCTACACCTTC | - | - | TRBJ1-2 | TRBV30
CASSLWGQGDQPQHF | TGCGCCAGCAGCTTGTGGGGACAGGGCGATCAGCCCCAGCATTTT | TRBD1 | few | TRBJ1-5 | TRBV5-1
CASSWGTDYEQYF | TGCGCCAGCAGCTGGGGGACAGACTACGAGCAGTACTTC | TRBD1 | - | TRBJ2-7 | TRBV5-1
CAWGTGVEEKLFF | TGTGCCTGGGGGACAGGGGTTGAAGAAAAACTGTTTTTT | TRBD1 | few | TRBJ1-4 | TRBV30
CASSIPGIQPQHF | TGTGCCAGTAGTATACCCGGGATTCAGCCCCAGCATTTT | - | once | TRBJ1-5 | TRBV19
CASSYSMAGENYEQYF | TGTGCCAGCAGTTACTCGATGGCAGGGGAGAATTACGAGCAGTACTTC | - | - | TRBJ2-7 | TRBV6-5
CASSEWGGGPNDSPLHF | TGTGCCAGCAGTGAATGGGGGGGCGGCCCTAATGATTCACCCCTCCACTTT | - | - | TRBJ1-6 | TRBV2
CASSLAWGVKDEKLFF | TGCGCCAGCAGCTTGGCCTGGGGCGTGAAGGATGAAAAACTGTTTTTT | - | - | TRBJ1-4 | TRBV5-1
CASSQDQGQMNTEAFF | TGTGCCAGCAGCCAAGACCAGGGACAGATGAACACTGAAGCTTTCTTT | TRBD1 | - | TRBJ1-1 | TRBV4-2
CASSLGSATNADTQYF | TGTGCCAGCAGCTTAGGTTCGGCGACAAACGCAGATACGCAGTATTTT | - | - | TRBJ2-3 | TRBV7-8
CASSSTGGLGSTIYF | TGCGCCAGCAGCAGCACAGGGGGCCTAGGAAGCACCATATATTTT | TRBD1 | - | TRBJ1-3 | TRBV5-1
CASSFVRGRGGAEAFF | TGTGCCAGCAGCTTTGTCCGGGGCCGGGGGGGCGCTGAAGCTTTCTTT | - | - | TRBJ1-1 | TRBV11-2
CASSAGAGGYTF | TGTGCCAGCAGCGCAGGGGCAGGTGGCTACACCTTC | - | once | TRBJ1-2 | TRBV6-4
CASSLWEGQGTNEQYF | TGTGCCAGCAGCTTATGGGAGGGACAGGGCACGAACGAGCAGTACTTC | TRBD1 | few | TRBJ2-7 | TRBV7-3
CASSLVGTGVPGELFF | TGTGCCAGCAGCTTAGTTGGGACAGGGGTTCCCGGGGAGCTGTTTTTT | TRBD1 | few | TRBJ2-2 | TRBV7-2
CASSLEGQGAREQFF | TGCGCCAGCAGCTTGGAGGGACAGGGGGCTCGTGAGCAGTTCTTC | TRBD1 | - | TRBJ2-1 | TRBV5-1
CASSLVEQAATNEKLFF | TGTGCCAGCAGCTTGGTAGAACAGGCCGCAACTAATGAAAAACTGTTTTTT | - | - | TRBJ1-4 | TRBV5-4
CASSRDFDYGYTF | TGTGCCAGCAGCAGGGATTTTGACTATGGCTACACCTTC | - | once | TRBJ1-2 | TRBV6-1
CASSRTSGGTDTQYF | TGTGCCAGCAGCCGGACTAGCGGAGGCACAGATACGCAGTATTTT | TRBD2 | - | TRBJ2-3 | TRBV5-4
CSVRWAGGTDTQYF | TGCAGCGTCAGGTGGGCAGGGGGCACAGATACGCAGTATTTT | - | - | TRBJ2-3 | TRBV29-1
CASSSPSGGDGDEQYF | TGTGCCAGCAGTTCTCCTAGCGGGGGGGATGGGGACGAGCAGTACTTC | TRBD2 | - | TRBJ2-7 | TRBV5-4
CASSPGGRFSGNTIYF | TGTGCCAGCAGTCCCGGGGGACGGTTCTCTGGAAACACCATATATTTT | - | - | TRBJ1-3 | TRBV27
CASGLGTGSYEQYF | TGTGCTAGTGGTTTGGGGACAGGGAGCTACGAGCAGTACTTC | TRBD1 | - | TRBJ2-7 | TRBV12-5
CASSVLGGRANTGELFF | TGTGCCAGCAGCGTTTTAGGGGGCAGGGCGAACACCGGGGAGCTGTTTTTT | TRBD1 | - | TRBJ2-2 | TRBV7-3
CASSPRVAGITDTQYF | TGTGCCAGCAGCCCCCGGGTAGCGGGGATCACAGATACGCAGTATTTT | TRBD2 | - | TRBJ2-3 | TRBV7-2
CASGGDNQETQYF | TGTGCTAGTGGTGGGGACAATCAAGAGACCCAGTACTTC | - | - | TRBJ2-5 | TRBV12-5
CATSRDRGGDNEQFF | TGTGCCACCAGCAGAGATCGGGGAGGGGACAATGAGCAGTTCTTC | TRBD2 | - | TRBJ2-1 | TRBV15